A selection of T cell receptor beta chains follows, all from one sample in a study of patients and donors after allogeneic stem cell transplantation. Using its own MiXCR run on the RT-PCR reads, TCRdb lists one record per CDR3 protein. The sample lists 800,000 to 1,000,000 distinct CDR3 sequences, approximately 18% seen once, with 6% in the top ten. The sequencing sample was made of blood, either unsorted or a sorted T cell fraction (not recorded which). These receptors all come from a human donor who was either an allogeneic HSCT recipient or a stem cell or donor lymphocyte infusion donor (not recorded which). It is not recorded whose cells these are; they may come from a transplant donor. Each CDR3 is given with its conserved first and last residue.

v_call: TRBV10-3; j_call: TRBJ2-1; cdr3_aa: CAISDPVRDGGSYNEQFF
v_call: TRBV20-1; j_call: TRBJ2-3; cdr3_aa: CSAHKPAGGFTDTQYF
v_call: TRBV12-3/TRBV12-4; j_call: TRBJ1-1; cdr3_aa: CASSLKKGTEAFF
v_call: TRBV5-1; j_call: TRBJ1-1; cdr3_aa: CASSLDRGRRAFF
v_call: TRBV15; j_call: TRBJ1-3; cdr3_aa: CATSRDRGPGNTIYF
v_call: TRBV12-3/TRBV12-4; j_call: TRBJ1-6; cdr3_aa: CASTLLGGNSPLHF
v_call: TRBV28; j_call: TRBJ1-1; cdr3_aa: CASSTRGSGGNTEAFF
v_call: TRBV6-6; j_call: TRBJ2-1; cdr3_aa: CASSYERNEQFF
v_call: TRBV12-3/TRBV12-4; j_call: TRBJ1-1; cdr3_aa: CASSFLGQSNTEAFF
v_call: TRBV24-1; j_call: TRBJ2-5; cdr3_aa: CATGVEGTQYF
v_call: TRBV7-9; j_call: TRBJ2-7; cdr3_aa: CASSLQGFGYEQYF
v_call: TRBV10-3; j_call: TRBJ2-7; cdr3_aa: CAIRPGQGAYEQYF
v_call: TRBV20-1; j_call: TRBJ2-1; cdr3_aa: CSARFRSNEQFF
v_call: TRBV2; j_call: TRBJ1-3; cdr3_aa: CASRDWTGSGNTIYF
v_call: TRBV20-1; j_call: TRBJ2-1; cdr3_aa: CSAPSGSRDEQFF
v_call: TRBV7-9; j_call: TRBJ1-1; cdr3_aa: CASSRQENTEAFF
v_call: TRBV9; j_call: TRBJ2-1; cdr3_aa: CASSVVSGGAPNEQFF
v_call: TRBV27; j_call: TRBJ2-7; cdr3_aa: CASSSPAGGSYEQYF
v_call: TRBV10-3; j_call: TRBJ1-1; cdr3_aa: CAISESGAQQAFF
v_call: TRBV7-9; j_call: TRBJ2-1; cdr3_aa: CASSPQTLEFINEQFF
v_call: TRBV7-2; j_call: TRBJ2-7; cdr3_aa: CASSLGLWEKDYEQYF
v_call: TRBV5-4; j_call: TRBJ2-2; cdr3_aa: CASSSRDKNTGELFF
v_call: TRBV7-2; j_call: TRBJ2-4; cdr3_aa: CASSFLQGRRAKNIQYF
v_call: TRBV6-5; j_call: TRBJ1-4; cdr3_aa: CASSYSLGVANEKLFF
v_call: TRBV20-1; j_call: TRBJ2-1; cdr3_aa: CSAISSGRGNEQFF
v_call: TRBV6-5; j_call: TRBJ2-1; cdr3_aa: CASSYLGQGINEQFF
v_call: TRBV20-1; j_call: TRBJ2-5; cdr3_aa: CSARRLQGGIRETQYF
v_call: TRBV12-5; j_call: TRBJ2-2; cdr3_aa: CASGLVRGNTGELFF
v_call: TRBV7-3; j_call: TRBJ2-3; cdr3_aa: CATSGPYPTDTQYF
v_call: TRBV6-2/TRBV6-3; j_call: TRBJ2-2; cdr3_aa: CASVRSRSGATGELFF
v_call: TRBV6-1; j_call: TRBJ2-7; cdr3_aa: CASSTGTGFYEQYF
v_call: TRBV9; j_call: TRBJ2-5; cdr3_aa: CASSVRPMKSETQYF
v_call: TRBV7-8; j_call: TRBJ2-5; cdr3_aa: CASSPLAGERETQYF
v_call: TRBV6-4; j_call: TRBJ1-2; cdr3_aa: CASSDSIREAYYGYTF
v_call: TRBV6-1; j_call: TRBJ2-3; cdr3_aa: CASSPGLAVDTQYF